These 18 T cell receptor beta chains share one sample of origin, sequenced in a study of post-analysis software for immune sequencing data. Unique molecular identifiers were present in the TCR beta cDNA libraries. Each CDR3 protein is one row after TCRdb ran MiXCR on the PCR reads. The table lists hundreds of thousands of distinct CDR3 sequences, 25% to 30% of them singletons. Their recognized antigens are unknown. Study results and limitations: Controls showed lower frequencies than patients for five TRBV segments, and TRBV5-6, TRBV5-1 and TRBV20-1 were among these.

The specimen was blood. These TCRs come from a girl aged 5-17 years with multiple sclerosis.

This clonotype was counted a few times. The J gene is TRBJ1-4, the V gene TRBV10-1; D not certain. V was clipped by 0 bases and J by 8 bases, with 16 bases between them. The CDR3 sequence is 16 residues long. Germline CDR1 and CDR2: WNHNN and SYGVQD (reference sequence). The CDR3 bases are TGCGCCAGCAGTGAGTCGAACGTGGGAGGTATGGAAAAACTGTTTTTT. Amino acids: CASSESNVGGMEKLFF.

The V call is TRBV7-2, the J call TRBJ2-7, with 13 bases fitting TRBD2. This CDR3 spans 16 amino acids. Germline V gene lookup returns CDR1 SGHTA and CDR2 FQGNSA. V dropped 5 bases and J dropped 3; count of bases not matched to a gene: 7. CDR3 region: CASSVGLAGDLYEQYF. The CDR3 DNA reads TGTGCCAGCAGCGTAGGACTAGCGGGGGACCTCTACGAGCAGTACTTC.

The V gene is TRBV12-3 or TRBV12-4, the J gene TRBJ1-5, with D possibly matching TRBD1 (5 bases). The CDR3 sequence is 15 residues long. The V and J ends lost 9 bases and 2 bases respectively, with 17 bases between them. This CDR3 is CASLMGVRGNQPQHF. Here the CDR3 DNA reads TGTGCCAGTCTCATGGGGGTTCGCGGCAATCAGCCCCAGCATTTT.

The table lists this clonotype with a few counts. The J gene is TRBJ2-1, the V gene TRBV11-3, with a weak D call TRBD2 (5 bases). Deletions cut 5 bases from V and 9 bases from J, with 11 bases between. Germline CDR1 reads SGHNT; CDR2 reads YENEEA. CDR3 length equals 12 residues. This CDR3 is CASSIGEAEQFF. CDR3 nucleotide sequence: TGTGCCAGCAGCATCGGGGAAGCTGAGCAGTTCTTC.

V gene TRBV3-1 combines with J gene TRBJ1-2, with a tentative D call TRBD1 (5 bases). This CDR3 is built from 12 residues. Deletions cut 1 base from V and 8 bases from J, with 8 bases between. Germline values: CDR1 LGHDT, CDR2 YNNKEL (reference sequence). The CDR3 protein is CASSQVGVGYTF. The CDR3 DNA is TGTGCCAGCAGCCAAGTGGGGGTCGGCTACACCTTC.

For the CDR3, the DNA is TGTGCCAGCAGCTCCACCGACAGGGCAGCAGAGACCCAGTACTTC. Translation gives CASSSTDRAAETQYF. The V gene is TRBV7-9, the J gene TRBJ2-5; the match to TRBD1 covers 7 bases. V lost 4 bases to trimming and J lost 4 bases; unmatched junction nucleotides: 9. Germline values: CDR1 SEHNR, CDR2 FQNEAQ (reference sequence). The CDR3 covers 15 residues.

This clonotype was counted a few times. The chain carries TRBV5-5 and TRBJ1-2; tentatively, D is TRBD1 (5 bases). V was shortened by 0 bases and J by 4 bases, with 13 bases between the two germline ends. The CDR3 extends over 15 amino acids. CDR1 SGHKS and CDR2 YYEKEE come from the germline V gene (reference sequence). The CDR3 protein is CASSLVVSGIYGYTF. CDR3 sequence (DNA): TGTGCCAGCAGCTTGGTTGTTTCAGGGATCTATGGCTACACCTTC.

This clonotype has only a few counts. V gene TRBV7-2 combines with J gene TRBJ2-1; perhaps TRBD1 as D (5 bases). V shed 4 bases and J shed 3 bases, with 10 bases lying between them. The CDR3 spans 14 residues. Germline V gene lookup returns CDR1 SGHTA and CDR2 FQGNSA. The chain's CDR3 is CASSSRTHYNEQFF. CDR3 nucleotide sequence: TGTGCCAGCAGCTCGAGGACACACTACAATGAGCAGTTCTTC.

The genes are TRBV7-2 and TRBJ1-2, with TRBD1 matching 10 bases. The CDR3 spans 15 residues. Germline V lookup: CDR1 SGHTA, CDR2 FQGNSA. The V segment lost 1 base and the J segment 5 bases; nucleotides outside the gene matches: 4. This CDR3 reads CASSLETGQGYGYTF. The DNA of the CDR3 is TGTGCCAGCAGCTTAGAAACGGGACAGGGGTATGGCTACACCTTC. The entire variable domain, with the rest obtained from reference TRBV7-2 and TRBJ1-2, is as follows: GAGVSQSPSNKVTEKGKDVELRCDPISGHTALYWYRQSLGQGLEFLIYFQGNSAPDKSGLPSDRFSAERTGGSVSTLTIQRTQQEDSAVYLCASSLETGQGYGYTFGSGTRLTVV.

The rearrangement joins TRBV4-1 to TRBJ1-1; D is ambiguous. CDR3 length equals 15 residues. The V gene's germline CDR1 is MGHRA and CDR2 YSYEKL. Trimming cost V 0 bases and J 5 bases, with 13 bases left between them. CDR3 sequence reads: CASSQDRSDITEAFF. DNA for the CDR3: TGCGCCAGCAGCCAAGATCGCTCAGACATTACTGAAGCTTTCTTT.

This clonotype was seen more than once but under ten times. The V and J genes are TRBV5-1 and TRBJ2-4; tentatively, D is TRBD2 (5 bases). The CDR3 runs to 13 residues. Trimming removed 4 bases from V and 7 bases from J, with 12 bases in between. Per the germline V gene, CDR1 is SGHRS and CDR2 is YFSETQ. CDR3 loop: CASSRFTGNIQYF. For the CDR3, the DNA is TGCGCCAGCAGCCGCTTCACGGGGAACATTCAGTACTTC. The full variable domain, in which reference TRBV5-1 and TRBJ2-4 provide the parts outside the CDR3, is KAGVTQTPRYLIKTRGQQVTLSCSPISGHRSVSWYQQTPGQGLQFLFEYFSETQRNKGNFPGRFSGRQFSNSRSEMNVSTLELGDSALYLCASSRFTGNIQYFGAGTRLSVL.

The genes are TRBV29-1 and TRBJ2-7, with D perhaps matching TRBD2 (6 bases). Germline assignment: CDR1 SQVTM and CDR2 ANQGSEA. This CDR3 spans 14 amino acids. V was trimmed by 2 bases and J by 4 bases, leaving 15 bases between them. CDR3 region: CSVERPGLPYEQYF. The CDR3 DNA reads TGCAGCGTTGAACGGCCCGGACTACCATACGAGCAGTACTTC.

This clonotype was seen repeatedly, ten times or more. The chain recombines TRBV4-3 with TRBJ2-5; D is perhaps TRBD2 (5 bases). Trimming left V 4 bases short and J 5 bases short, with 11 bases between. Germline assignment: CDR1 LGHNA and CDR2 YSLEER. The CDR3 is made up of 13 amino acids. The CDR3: CASSPGVGETQYF. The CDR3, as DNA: TGCGCCAGCAGCCCCGGGGTGGGGGAGACCCAGTACTTC.

CDR3: CASKVIRDNSPLHF. The CDR3, as DNA: TGCGCCAGCAAGGTAATCAGGGATAATTCACCCCTCCACTTT. The chain is built from TRBV5-1 and TRBJ1-6, with D perhaps TRBD1 (5 bases). Trimming left V 6 bases short and J 5 bases short, with 12 bases between. Germline loops: CDR1 SGHRS, CDR2 YFSETQ. This CDR3 region has 14 residues.

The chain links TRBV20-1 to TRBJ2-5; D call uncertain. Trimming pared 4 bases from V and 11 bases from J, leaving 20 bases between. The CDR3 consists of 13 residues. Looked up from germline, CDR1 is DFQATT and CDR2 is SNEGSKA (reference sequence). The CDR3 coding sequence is TGCAGTGCTAATAAGGGAAAGATCGATGGGCAGTACTTC. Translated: CSANKGKIDGQYF.

CDR3 amino acids: CASSRGELFF. As DNA, the CDR3 is TGTGCCAGCAGTCGAGGGGAGCTGTTTTTT. The V call is TRBV6-2 or TRBV6-3, the J call TRBJ2-2; D is undetermined. The germline gives CDR1 MNHEY, CDR2 SVGEGT. There are 10 residues in the CDR3. V was shortened by 5 bases and J by 8 bases, with 3 bases between the two germline ends.

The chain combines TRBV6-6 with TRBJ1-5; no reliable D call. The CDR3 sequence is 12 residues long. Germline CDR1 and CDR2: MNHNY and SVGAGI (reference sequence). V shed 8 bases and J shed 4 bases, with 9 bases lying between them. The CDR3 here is CASGRENQPQHF. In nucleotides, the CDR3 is TGTGCCAGCGGAAGGGAGAATCAGCCCCAGCATTTT.

The CDR3, as DNA: TGTGCCAGCAGTTACTCGCTGGGGGCCCGCACCTTC. Translation: CASSYSLGARTF. The V call is TRBV6-2 or TRBV6-3, the J call TRBJ1-2; D perhaps matches TRBD1 (6 bases). The ends were cut back, 0 bases at V and 13 bases at J, with 12 bases in the middle. Germline V gives CDR1 MNHEY, CDR2 SVGEGT. The CDR3 runs 12 residues.